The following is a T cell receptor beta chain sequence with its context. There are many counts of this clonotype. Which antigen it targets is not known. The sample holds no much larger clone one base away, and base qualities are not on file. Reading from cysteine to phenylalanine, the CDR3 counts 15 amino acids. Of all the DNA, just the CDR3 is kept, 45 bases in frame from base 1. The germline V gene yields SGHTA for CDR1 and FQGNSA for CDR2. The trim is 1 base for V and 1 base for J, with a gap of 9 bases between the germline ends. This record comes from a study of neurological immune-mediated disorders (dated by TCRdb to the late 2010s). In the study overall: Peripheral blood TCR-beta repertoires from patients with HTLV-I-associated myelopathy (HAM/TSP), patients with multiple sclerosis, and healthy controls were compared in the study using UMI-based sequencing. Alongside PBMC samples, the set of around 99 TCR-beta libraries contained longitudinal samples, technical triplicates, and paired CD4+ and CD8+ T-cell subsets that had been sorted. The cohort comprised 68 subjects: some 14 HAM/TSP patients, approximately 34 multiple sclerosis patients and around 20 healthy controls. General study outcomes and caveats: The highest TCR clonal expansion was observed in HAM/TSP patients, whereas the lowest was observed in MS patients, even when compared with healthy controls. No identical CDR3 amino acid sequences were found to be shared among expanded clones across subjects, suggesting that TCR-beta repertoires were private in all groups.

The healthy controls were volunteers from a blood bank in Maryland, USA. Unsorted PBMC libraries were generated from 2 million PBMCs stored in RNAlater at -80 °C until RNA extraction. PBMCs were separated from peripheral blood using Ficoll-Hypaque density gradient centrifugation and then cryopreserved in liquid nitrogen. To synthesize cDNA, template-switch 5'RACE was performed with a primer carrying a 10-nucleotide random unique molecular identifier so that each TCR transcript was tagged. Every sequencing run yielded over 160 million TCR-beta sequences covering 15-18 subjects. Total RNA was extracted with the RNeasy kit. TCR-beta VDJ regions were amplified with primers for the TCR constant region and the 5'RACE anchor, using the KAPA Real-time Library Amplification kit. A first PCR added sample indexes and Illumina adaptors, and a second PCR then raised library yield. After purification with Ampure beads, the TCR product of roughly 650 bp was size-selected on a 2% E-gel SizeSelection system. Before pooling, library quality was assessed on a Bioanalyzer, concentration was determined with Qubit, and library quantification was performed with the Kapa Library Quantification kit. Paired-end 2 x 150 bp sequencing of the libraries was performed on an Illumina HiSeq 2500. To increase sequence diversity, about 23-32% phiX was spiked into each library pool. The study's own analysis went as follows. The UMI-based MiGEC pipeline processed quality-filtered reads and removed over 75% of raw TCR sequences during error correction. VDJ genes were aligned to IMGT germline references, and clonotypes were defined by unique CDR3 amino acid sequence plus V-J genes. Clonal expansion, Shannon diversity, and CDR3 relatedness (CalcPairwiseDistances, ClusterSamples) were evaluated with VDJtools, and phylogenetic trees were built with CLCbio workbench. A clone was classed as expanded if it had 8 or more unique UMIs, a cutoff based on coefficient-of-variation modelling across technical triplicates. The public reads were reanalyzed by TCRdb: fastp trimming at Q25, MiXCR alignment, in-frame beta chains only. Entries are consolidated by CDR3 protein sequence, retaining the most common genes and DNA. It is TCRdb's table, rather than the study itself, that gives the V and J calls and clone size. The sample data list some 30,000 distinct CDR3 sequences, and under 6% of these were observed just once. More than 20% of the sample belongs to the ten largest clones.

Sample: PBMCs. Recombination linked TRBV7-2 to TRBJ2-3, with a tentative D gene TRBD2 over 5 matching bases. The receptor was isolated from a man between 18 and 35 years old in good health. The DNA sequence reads TGTGCCAGCAGCTTAGACAGCGGAGGCACAGATACGCAGTATTTT. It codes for CASSLDSGGTDTQYF.